Below are 4 T cell receptor beta chains sequenced from a single sample in a study of T cell responses to AZD1222 COVID-19 vaccine. Using immunoSEQ multiplex PCR, the repertoire was profiled, and TCRdb retains in-frame clones only, with some absent. The data hold about 170,000 clones, with around nine tenths observed a single time. The source was peripheral blood, collected on day 0 of AZD1222 vaccination. The receptors here all came from an adult in good health.

The chain has TRBV15 and TRBJ2-2; the D gene is possibly TRBD2 (5 bases). The germline V gene has CDR1 LNHNV and CDR2 YYDKDF (reference sequence). Trimming stripped 1 base from V and 4 bases from J, with 10 bases between. This CDR3 is built from 15 residues. CDR3 protein: CATSRGLAGTGELFF. In DNA form, the CDR3 reads TGTGCCACCAGCAGAGGCCTCGCGGGCACCGGGGAGCTGTTTTTT.

The chain employs TRBV7-6 and TRBJ2-3, with D maybe TRBD2 (5 bases). V was trimmed by 1 base and J by 2 bases, leaving 13 bases between them. The CDR3 has 16 residues. The germline gives CDR1 SGHVS, CDR2 FNYEAQ. The CDR3 region is CASSLGTGNPTDTQYF. CDR3 nucleotide sequence: TGTGCCAGCAGCTTAGGGACGGGAAACCCCACAGATACGCAGTATTTT.

The chain carries TRBV6-5 and TRBJ2-1; no definite D call. This CDR3 contains 15 residues. Trimming removed 0 bases from V and 2 bases from J, with 8 bases in between. Germline V gene lookup returns CDR1 MNHEY and CDR2 SVGAGI. DNA for the CDR3: TGTGCCAGCAGTTACTCTAGCCCGGCCTACAATGAGCAGTTCTTC. Translation: CASSYSSPAYNEQFF.

CDR3 sequence: CASSLYEALGYGYTF. CDR3 sequence (DNA): TGTGCCAGCAGCTTGTACGAGGCCTTGGGCTATGGCTACACCTTC. This chain links TRBV5-6 with TRBJ1-2; D is unresolved. The CDR3 totals 15 residues. Trimming pared 1 base from V and 4 bases from J, leaving 14 bases between. Germline CDR1 reads SGHDT; CDR2 reads YYEEEE.